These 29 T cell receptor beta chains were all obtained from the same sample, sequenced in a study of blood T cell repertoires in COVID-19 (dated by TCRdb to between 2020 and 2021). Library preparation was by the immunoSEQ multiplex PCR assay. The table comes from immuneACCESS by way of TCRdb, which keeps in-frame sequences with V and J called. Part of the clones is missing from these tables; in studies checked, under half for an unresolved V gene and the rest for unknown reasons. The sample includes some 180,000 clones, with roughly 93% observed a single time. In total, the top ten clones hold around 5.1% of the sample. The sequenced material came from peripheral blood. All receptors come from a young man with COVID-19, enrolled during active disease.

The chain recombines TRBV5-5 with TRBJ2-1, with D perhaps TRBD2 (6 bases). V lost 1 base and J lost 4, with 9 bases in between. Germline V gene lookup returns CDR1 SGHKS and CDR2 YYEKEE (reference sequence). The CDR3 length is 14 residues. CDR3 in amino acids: CASSLWSGYNEQFF. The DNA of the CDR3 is TGTGCCAGCAGCTTGTGGAGCGGGTACAATGAGCAGTTCTTC.

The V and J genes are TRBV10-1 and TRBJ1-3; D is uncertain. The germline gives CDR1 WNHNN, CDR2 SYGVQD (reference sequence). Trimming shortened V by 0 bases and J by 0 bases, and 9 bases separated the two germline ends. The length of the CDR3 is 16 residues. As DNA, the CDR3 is TGCGCCAGCAGTGAGTCGGCCGATTTCTCTGGAAACACCATATATTTT. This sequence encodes CASSESADFSGNTIYF.

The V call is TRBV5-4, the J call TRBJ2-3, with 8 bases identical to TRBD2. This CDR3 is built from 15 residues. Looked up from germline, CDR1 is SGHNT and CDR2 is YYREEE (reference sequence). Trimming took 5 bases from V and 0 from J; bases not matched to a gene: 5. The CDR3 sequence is CASSRGGGSTDTQYF. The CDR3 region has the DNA TGTGCCAGCAGTCGGGGGGGCGGGAGCACAGATACGCAGTATTTT.

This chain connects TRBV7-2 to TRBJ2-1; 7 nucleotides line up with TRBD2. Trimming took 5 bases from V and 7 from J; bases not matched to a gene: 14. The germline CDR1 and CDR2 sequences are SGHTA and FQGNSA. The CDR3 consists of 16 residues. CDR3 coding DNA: TGTGCCAGCAGCCTAGGGTGGCGGGAGATAAAGAATGAGCAGTTCTTC. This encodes CASSLGWREIKNEQFF.

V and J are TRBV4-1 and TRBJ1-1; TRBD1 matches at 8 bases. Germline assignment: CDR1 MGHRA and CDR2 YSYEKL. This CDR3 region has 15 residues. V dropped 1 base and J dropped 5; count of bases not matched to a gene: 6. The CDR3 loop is CASSQVDRVYTEAFF. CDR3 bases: TGCGCCAGCAGCCAAGTGGACAGGGTATATACTGAAGCTTTCTTT.

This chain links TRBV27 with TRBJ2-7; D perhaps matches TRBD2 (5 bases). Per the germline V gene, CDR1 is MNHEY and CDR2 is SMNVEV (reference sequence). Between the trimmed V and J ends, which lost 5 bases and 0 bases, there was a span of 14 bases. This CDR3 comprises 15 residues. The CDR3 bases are TGTGCCAGCAGTCCCCTCGGGGAGATCTCCTACGAGCAGTACTTC. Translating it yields CASSPLGEISYEQYF.

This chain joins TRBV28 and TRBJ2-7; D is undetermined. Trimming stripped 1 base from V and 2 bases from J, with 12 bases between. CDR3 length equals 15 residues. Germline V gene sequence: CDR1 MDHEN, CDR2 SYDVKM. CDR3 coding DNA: TGTGCCAGCAGTTTATTTGGCGGTCCTGCCTACGAGCAGTACTTC. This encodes CASSLFGGPAYEQYF.

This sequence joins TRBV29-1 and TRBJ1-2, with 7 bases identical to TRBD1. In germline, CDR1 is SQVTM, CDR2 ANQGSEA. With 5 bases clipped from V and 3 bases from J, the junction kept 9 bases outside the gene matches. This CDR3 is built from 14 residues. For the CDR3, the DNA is TGCAGCGTTCCAGGACAGGAAGACTACTATGGCTACACCTTC. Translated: CSVPGQEDYYGYTF. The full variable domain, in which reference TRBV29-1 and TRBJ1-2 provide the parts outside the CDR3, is SAVISQKPSRDICQRGTSLTIQCQVDSQVTMMFWYRQQPGQSLTLIATANQGSEATYESGFVIDKFPISRPNLTFSTLTVSNMSPEDSSIYLCSVPGQEDYYGYTFGSGTRLTVV.

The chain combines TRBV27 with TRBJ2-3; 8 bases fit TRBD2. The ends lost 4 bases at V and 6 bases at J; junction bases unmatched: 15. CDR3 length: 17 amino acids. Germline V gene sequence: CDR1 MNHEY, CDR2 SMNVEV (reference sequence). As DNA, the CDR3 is TGTGCCAGCAGTTCCCGGGGTAGCGGGATATTAGGGGATACGCAGTATTTT. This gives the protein CASSSRGSGILGDTQYF.

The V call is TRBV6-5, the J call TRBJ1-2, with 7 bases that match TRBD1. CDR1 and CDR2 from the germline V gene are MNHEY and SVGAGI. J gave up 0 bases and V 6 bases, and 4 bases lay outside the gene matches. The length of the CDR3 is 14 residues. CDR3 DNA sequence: TGTGCCAGCAGGCGACAGGGTGCTAACTATGGCTACACCTTC. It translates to CASRRQGANYGYTF.

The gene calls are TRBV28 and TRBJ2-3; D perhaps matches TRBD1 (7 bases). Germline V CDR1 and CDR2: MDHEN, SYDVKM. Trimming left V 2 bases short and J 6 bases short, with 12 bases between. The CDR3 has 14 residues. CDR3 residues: CASSLGGTVDTQYF. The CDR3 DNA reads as TGTGCCAGCAGTTTAGGGGGGACAGTGGATACGCAGTATTTT.

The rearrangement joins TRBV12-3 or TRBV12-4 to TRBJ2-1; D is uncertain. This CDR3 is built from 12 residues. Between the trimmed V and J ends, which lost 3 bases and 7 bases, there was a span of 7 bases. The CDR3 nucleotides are TGTGCCAGCAGTTTCGGTGTGAATGAGCAGTTCTTC. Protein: CASSFGVNEQFF.

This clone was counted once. The CDR3 loop is CSASSGTNTGELFF. For the CDR3, the DNA is TGCAGTGCTAGTTCCGGTACGAACACCGGGGAGCTGTTTTTT. The V gene is TRBV20-1, the J gene TRBJ2-2; D gene ambiguous. In germline, CDR1 is DFQATT, CDR2 SNEGSKA (reference sequence). The CDR3 covers 14 residues. V lost 3 bases, J lost 0 bases, and 8 bases lay in between.

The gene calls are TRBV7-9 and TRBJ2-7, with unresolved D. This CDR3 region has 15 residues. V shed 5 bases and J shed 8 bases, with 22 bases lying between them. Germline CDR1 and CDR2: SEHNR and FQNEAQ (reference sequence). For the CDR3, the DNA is TGTGCCAGCAGCCCCGAACAAACCTACTACGGCAAGCAGTACTTC. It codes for CASSPEQTYYGKQYF.

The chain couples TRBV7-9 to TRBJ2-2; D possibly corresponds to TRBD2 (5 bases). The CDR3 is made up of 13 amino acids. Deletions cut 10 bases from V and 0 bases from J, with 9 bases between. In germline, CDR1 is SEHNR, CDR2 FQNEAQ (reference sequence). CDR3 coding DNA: TGTGCCAATGGAGCGGCGAACACCGGGGAGCTGTTTTTT. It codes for CANGAANTGELFF. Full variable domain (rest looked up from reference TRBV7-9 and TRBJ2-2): DTGVSQNPRHKITKRGQNVTFRCDPISEHNRLYWYRQTLGQGPEFLTYFQNEAQLEKSRLLSDRFSAERPKGSFSTLEIQRTEQGDSAMYLCANGAANTGELFFGEGSRLTVL.

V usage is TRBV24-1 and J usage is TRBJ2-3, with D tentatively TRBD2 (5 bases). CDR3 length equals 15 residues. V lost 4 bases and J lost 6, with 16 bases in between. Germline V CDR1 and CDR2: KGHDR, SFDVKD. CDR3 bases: TGTGCCACCAGTGACCCCCGGCGGGTAGGGGATACGCAGTATTTT. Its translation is CATSDPRRVGDTQYF.

The CDR3 region is CASSLARLAGEQFF. CDR3 DNA: TGTGCCAGCAGCTTAGCGCGTCTAGCGGGAGAGCAGTTCTTC. The J gene is TRBJ2-1, the V gene TRBV7-2, with 9 positions matching TRBD2. There are 14 residues in the CDR3. Trimming removed 0 bases from V and 10 bases from J; junction bases left unmatched: 4. The germline gives CDR1 SGHTA, CDR2 FQGNSA.

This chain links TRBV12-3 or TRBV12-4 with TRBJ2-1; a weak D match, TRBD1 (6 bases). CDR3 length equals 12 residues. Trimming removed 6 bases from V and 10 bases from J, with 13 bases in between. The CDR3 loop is CASRPPGTEQFF. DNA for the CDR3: TGTGCCAGCAGACCTCCCGGGACAGAGCAGTTCTTC.

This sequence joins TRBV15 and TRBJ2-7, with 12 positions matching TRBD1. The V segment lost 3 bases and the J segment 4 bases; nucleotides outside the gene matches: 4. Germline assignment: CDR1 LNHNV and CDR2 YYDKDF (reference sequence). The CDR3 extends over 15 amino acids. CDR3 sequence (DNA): TGTGCCACCAGCAGGGGACAGGGGGCTAGGTACGAGCAGTACTTC. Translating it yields CATSRGQGARYEQYF.

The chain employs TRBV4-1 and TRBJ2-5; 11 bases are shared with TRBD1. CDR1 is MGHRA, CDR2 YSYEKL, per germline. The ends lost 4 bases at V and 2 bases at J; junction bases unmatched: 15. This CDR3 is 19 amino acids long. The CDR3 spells CASSRRWGGTGGHQETQYF. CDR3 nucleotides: TGCGCCAGCAGCCGAAGATGGGGCGGGACAGGGGGACATCAAGAGACCCAGTACTTC.

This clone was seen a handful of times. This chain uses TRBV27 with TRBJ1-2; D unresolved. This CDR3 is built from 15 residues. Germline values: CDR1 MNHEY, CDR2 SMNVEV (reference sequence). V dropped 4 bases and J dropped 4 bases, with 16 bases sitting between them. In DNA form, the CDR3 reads TGTGCCAGCAGTTCGCGGGGAAGTCCCTTCTATGGCTACACCTTC. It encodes CASSSRGSPFYGYTF.

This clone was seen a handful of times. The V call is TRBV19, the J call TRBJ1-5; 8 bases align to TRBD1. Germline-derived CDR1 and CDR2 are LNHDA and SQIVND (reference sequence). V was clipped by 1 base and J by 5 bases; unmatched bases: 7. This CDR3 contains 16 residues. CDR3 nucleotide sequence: TGTGCCAGTAGTATAGCTATGGACAGGGAGCATCAGCCCCAGCATTTT. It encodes CASSIAMDREHQPQHF.

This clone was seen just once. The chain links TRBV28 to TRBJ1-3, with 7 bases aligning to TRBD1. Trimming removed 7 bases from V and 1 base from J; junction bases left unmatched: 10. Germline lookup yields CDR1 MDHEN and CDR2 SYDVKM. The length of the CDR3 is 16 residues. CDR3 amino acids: CASTAEQGISGNTIYF. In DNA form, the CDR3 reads TGTGCCAGCACCGCCGAACAGGGGATATCTGGAAACACCATATATTTT. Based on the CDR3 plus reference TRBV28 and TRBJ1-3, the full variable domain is DVKVTQSSRYLVKRTGEKVFLECVQDMDHENMFWYRQDPGLGLRLIYFSYDVKMKEKGDIPEGYSVSREKKERFSLILESASTNQTSMYLCASTAEQGISGNTIYFGEGSWLTVV.

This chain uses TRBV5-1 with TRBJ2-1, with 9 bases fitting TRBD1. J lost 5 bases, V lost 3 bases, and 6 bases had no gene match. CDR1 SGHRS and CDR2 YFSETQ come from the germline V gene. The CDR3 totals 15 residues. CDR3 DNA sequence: TGCGCCAGCAGCTGGGACAGGGCGAGCCACAATGAGCAGTTCTTC. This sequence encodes CASSWDRASHNEQFF.

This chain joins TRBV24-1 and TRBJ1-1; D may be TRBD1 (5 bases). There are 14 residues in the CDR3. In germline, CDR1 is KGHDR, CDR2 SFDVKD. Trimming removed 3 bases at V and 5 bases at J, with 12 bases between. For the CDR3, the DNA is TGTGCCACCAGTGATAACACAGGAGGGACTGAAGCTTTCTTT. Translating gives CATSDNTGGTEAFF.

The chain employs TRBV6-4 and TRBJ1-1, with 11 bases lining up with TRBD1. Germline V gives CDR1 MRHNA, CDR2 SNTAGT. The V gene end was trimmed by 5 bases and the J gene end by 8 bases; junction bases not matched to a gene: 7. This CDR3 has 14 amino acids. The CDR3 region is CASSPGQGGSEAFF. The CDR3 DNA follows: TGTGCCAGCAGTCCGGGACAGGGGGGGTCCGAAGCTTTCTTT.

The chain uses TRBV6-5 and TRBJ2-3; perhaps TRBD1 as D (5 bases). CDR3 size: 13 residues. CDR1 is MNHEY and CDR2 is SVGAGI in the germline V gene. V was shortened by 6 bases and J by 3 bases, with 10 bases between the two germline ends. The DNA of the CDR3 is TGTGCCAGCAGAGCCACAGGAACAGATACGCAGTATTTT. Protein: CASRATGTDTQYF.

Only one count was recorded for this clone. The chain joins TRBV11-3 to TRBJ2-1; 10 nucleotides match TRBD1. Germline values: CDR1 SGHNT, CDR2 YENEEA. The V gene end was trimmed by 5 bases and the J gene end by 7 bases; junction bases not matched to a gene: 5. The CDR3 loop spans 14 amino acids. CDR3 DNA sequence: TGTGCCAGCAGCCCGCGGACAGGGGGTAATGAGCAGTTCTTC. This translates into CASSPRTGGNEQFF.

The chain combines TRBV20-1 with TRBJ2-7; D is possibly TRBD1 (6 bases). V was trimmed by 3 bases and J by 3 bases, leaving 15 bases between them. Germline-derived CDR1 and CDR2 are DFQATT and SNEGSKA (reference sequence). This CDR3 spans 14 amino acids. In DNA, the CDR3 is TGCAGTGCTAGTGACCTCAGGGGAAGCTACGAGCAGTACTTC. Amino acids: CSASDLRGSYEQYF.